The rows below give T cell receptor beta chains drawn from one sample of a study of cytomegalovirus exposure and HLA in healthy donors. The method was immunoSEQ multiplex PCR; TCRdb's version includes in-frame clones alone and lacks a portion of them. Of some 77,000 clones listed, roughly 79% are singletons. Sample: PBMCs. These TCRs come from a woman aged 40 to 50 in good health and CMV-seropositive. Both conserved end residues are part of each CDR3. Fields, in order: CDR3 DNA, CDR3 protein, J gene, V gene, D gene, clone size. A D gene is named only where the DNA matches it firmly. Where a row states a size, it is once, few, many or the class of an expanded clone; other rows omit it.

TGTGCCAGCAGCTTGTTCCTAGCGGGAGGGCCCCAAGAGACCCAGTACTTC CASSLFLAGGPQETQYF TRBJ2-5 TRBV5-6 TRBD2 NA
TGTGCCAGCAGCCGGAGCGGGGGAAACACAGATACGCAGTATTTT CASSRSGGNTDTQYF TRBJ2-3 TRBV14 TRBD2 NA
TGTGCCAGTAGGGGTATCCTGTTCACAGATACGCAGTATTTT CASRGILFTDTQYF TRBJ2-3 TRBV6-1 NA NA
TGTGCCTGGAGCCTGCGGGGGGCAGATACGCAGTATTTT CAWSLRGADTQYF TRBJ2-3 TRBV30 TRBD2 NA
TGTGCCAGCAGTCGACTAGCGGGAGATACCGGGGAGCTGTTTTTT CASSRLAGDTGELFF TRBJ2-2 TRBV6-5 TRBD2 NA
TGCGCCAGCAGCTTGGCCGAGGCAGAAATCTACGAGCAGTACTTC CASSLAEAEIYEQYF TRBJ2-7 TRBV5-1 NA once
TGTGCCAGCAGATCAGGGATGTCCGGAAACACCATATATTTT CASRSGMSGNTIYF TRBJ1-3 TRBV6-5 NA NA
TGTGCCAGCAGAAATGACAGGGATATACAGCCCCAGCATTTT CASRNDRDIQPQHF TRBJ1-5 TRBV6-6 TRBD1 NA
TGTGCCAGCAGTGTATCTAGCGGAGGGAGCACAGATACGCAGTATTTT CASSVSSGGSTDTQYF TRBJ2-3 TRBV6-1 TRBD2 NA
TGCGCCAGCAGCCAAGCGGGGACTAGCGGGGGGAACAATGAGCAGTTCTTC CASSQAGTSGGNNEQFF TRBJ2-1 TRBV4-1 TRBD2 NA
TGTGCCAGCAGCCCAACAGGGCCCTGGGGCAATCAGCCCCAGCATTTT CASSPTGPWGNQPQHF TRBJ1-5 TRBV5-8 NA NA
TGTGCCAGCTCTCGGGGGACTCCCCTTGAGGATACGCAGTATTTT CASSRGTPLEDTQYF TRBJ2-3 TRBV18 NA NA
TGTGCCAGCAGCTCCACCACGGGTTTTGAGCAGTTCTTC CASSSTTGFEQFF TRBJ2-1 TRBV5-4 NA NA